The following is a T cell receptor (beta chain) sequence with its context. Its antigen has not been determined. Base-call qualities are not available, and no considerably larger clone is one nucleotide away. From the cysteine through the phenylalanine, the CDR3 covers 14 amino acids. Solely the CDR3 DNA is kept, with 42 bases framed from the first base. The germline V gene encodes CDR1 SGHTA and CDR2 FQGNSA. The junction carries 14 bases between V and J, which are trimmed by 3 bases and 5 bases respectively. This specimen comes from a study of blood T cell repertoires in COVID-19 (dated by TCRdb to between 2020 and 2021). For the study in its entirety: Samples from collaborators originated in the United States, Italy and Spain and spanned both the acute and convalescent phases of COVID-19. The material from the prospective study consisted of cDNA or gDNA derived from T cells, B-cell-depleted T cells, or PBMCs. Deeply sampled blood TCRbeta repertoires from subjects exposed to, actively infected with, or recovered from COVID-19 were included in the dataset. The repertoires were made available in a free public database intended to serve as a resource for research on the immune response to SARS-CoV-2. The samples were drawn from the first 160 participants of the ongoing ImmuneRACE study and from 1,254 subjects provided by 6 global collaborators. The sample metadata nearly always contained a de-identified subject ID, COVID-19 status, age in years and sex. HLA class I and class II types, where available, came from metadata supplied by the sample provider rather than from assay-based typing. What the authors observed across the whole study: The amount of clinical and demographic metadata varied by source and participant and was provided uncurated.

TCRbeta CDR3 regions were amplified from genomic DNA using the immunoSEQ Assay, a bias-controlled multiplex PCR. Under the source paper's analysis protocol: The number of nucleated cells in each sample was estimated from the amplification of reference gene primers within the assay. Sequence reads were collapsed and filtered to measure the absolute abundance of every unique TCRbeta CDR3 rearrangement. For each sample, productive Simpson clonality was calculated as the square root of Simpson's diversity index over productive rearrangements. Sourced from immuneACCESS, this table was stored by TCRdb with only in-frame sequences that have V and J called. A share of the clones is absent; for the studies checked, an unresolved V gene accounts for under half, and the remainder has no known explanation. V and J calls and clone size come straight from that table; D and trimming were deduced from the DNA. This sample has more than 110,000 clones in its table, and 70% to 85% of those were observed once. Under 10% of the sample is in the top ten clones.

The collaborating institutions used their own protocols to collect whole blood in K2EDTA tubes. Collaborator samples were shipped for TCRbeta analysis as frozen whole blood, isolated PBMCs, or DNA extracted from either sample type. The clonotype was recovered from a woman aged 80 or older in a cohort sampled during active or convalescent COVID-19. The rearranged chain carries TRBV7-2 and TRBJ2-7; matching of 6 bases hints at TRBD1 as the D gene. Sample: peripheral blood. The nucleotide sequence is TGTGCCAGCAGCTTGACAGGCGGATCGGACGAGCAGTACTTC. It translates as CASSLTGGSDEQYF. Reference TRBV7-2 and TRBJ2-7 genes cover what lies past the CDR3, so the full variable domain is GAGVSQSPSNKVTEKGKDVELRCDPISGHTALYWYRQSLGQGLEFLIYFQGNSAPDKSGLPSDRFSAERTGGSVSTLTIQRTQQEDSAVYLCASSLTGGSDEQYFGPGTRLTVT.